The rows below give T cell receptor beta chains drawn from one sample of a study of Ad26.COV2.S vaccination and SARS-CoV-2 variants. Measured with immunoSEQ multiplex PCR; TCRdb has only the in-frame clones, and not every one. The table records around 450,000 clones, roughly 87% of them present only once. The sequencing used peripheral blood, collected in a trial of Ad26.COV2.S vaccine versus placebo. The source is a person aged 18-65 years who received the Ad26.COV2.S COVID-19 vaccine or a placebo. Both conserved end residues are part of each CDR3. The order of the fields is CDR3 protein, CDR3 DNA, V gene, D gene, clone size, J gene. D genes are given only for firm matches. Clone size is shown for a subset of rows, as once, few, many or a class of expanded clone.

CASSLGQGTDTQYF | TGTGCCAGCAGCTTGGGACAGGGTACAGATACGCAGTATTTT | TRBV7-2 | TRBD1 | . | TRBJ2-3
CASSRLSPDNEQFF | TGTGCCAGCAGCCGGCTGAGTCCTGACAATGAGCAGTTCTTC | TRBV7-9 | . | . | TRBJ2-1
CASSLKQGYNSPLHF | TGTGCCAGCAGCTTAAAACAGGGCTACAATTCACCCCTCCACTTT | TRBV7-2 | . | . | TRBJ1-6
CASSPLRDRGYEQYF | TGTGCCAGCAGCCCCCTTAGGGACAGGGGATACGAGCAGTACTTC | TRBV27 | TRBD1 | . | TRBJ2-7
CASRPGVANTGELFF | TGTGCCAGCAGGCCGGGGGTAGCGAACACCGGGGAGCTGTTTTTT | TRBV28 | . | . | TRBJ2-2
CARSSRDRDMNTEAFF | TGTGCCAGAAGCTCCCGGGACAGGGACATGAACACTGAAGCTTTCTTT | TRBV5-3 | TRBD1 | . | TRBJ1-1
CAWSPLSTGTYEQYF | TGTGCCTGGAGTCCGTTGTCGACAGGGACCTACGAGCAGTACTTC | TRBV30 | TRBD1 | few | TRBJ2-7
CAWSAGVSPYSNQPQHF | TGTGCCTGGAGCGCCGGGGTGTCACCCTATAGCAATCAGCCCCAGCATTTT | TRBV30 | . | . | TRBJ1-5
CASSPHPMGDRQGEQYF | TGTGCCAGCAGCCCCCACCCAATGGGGGACAGGCAAGGCGAGCAGTACTTC | TRBV9 | TRBD1 | . | TRBJ2-7
CASSPLAALSYEQYF | TGTGCCAGCAGCCCCCTAGCGGCCCTTTCCTACGAGCAGTACTTC | TRBV6-2/TRBV6-3 | TRBD2 | once | TRBJ2-7
CASGNYEQYF | TGTGCCAGTGGAAACTACGAGCAGTACTTC | TRBV19 | . | . | TRBJ2-7
CASSGIVGEAQYF | TGTGCCAGCAGCGGAATAGTGGGTGAGGCCCAGTACTTC | TRBV9 | . | . | TRBJ2-5
CSVYWNYEQYF | TGCAGCGTTTATTGGAACTACGAGCAGTACTTC | TRBV29-1 | . | . | TRBJ2-7
CASIGDGINEKLFF | TGTGCCAGCATTGGGGACGGGATTAATGAAAAACTGTTTTTT | TRBV6-5 | . | . | TRBJ1-4
CASSLVKRGIYEQYF | TGTGCCAGCAGCTTAGTAAAGCGGGGGATTTACGAGCAGTACTTC | TRBV7-2 | TRBD2 | . | TRBJ2-7
CATSSAPPMETQYF | TGTGCCACCAGCTCGGCCCCCCCGATGGAGACCCAGTACTTC | TRBV15 | . | . | TRBJ2-5
CASSLVFSRQGDTGELFF | TGTGCCAGCAGCTTAGTCTTTAGTCGACAGGGAGACACCGGGGAGCTGTTTTTT | TRBV7-8 | TRBD1 | . | TRBJ2-2
CSVERGGYGYTF | TGCAGCGTTGAGAGGGGAGGCTATGGCTACACCTTC | TRBV29-1 | . | . | TRBJ1-2
CAIGGQAINEQFF | TGTGCCATCGGGGGACAGGCGATTAATGAGCAGTTCTTC | TRBV10-3 | TRBD1 | . | TRBJ2-1
CASSSRTGPGRFNEKLFF | TGTGCCAGCAGCTCTCGGACAGGGCCGGGGAGGTTTAATGAAAAACTGTTTTTT | TRBV5-4 | TRBD1 | . | TRBJ1-4
CASSPSGGDYTDTQYF | TGTGCCAGCAGCCCCTCCGGGGGCGATTACACAGATACGCAGTATTTT | TRBV5-6 | . | . | TRBJ2-3
CASSLGAQRGYEQYF | TGTGCCAGCAGCTTGGGAGCTCAGAGGGGGTACGAGCAGTACTTC | TRBV5-4 | . | few | TRBJ2-7
CASSQEDIQYF | TGCGCCAGCAGCCAGGAGGACATTCAGTACTTC | TRBV5-1 | . | . | TRBJ2-4
CASSQGGQVRNTIYF | TGCGCCAGCAGCCAAGGAGGACAGGTCCGAAACACCATATATTTT | TRBV4-1 | TRBD1 | . | TRBJ1-3
CASSLPSGSYEQYF | TGTGCCAGCAGCTTGCCATCGGGCTCCTACGAGCAGTACTTC | TRBV5-5 | . | . | TRBJ2-7
CASSLASGGRNTGELFF | TGCGCCAGCAGCTTGGCGTCGGGCGGACGGAACACCGGGGAGCTGTTTTTT | TRBV5-1 | . | . | TRBJ2-2
CASSLTRTGGGETQYF | TGTGCCAGCAGCCTGACCCGGACAGGGGGCGGGGAGACCCAGTACTTC | TRBV7-9 | TRBD1 | . | TRBJ2-5
CASSQGAGWENYGYTF | TGCGCCAGCAGCCAAGGGGCGGGCTGGGAGAACTATGGCTACACCTTC | TRBV4-1 | . | . | TRBJ1-2